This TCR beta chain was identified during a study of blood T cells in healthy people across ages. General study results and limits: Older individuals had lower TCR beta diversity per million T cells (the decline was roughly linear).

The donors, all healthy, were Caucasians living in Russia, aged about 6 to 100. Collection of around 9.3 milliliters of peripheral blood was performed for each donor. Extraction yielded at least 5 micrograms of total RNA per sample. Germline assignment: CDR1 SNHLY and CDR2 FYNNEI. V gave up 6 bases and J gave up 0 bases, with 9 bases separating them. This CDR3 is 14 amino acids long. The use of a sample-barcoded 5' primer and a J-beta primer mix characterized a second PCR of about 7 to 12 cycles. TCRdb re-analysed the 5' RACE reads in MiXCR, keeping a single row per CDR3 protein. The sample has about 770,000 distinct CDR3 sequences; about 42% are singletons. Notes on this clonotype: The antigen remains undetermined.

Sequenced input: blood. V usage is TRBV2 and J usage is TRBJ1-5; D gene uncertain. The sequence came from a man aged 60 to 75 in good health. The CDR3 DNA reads TGTGCCAGCAGCGGACGGTATAGCAATCAGCCCCAGCATTTT. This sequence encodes CASSGRYSNQPQHF.